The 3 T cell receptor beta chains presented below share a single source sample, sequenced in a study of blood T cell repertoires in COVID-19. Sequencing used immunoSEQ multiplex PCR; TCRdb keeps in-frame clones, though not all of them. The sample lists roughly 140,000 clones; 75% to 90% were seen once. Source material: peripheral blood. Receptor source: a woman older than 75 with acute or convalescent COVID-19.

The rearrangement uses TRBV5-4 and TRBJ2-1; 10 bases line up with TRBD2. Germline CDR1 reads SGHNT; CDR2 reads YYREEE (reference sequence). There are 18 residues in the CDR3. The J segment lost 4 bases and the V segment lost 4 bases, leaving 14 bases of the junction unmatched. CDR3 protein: CASSRSLAGVTSYNEQFF. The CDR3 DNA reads TGTGCCAGCAGCAGGAGTCTAGCGGGAGTTACGTCGTACAATGAGCAGTTCTTC.

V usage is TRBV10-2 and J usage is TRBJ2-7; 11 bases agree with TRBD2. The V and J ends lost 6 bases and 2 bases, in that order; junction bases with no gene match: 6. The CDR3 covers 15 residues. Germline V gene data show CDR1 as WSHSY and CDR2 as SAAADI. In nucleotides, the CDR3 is TGCGCCAGCAGAGAACTAGCGGGAGTGGCCTACGAGCAGTACTTC. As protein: CASRELAGVAYEQYF.

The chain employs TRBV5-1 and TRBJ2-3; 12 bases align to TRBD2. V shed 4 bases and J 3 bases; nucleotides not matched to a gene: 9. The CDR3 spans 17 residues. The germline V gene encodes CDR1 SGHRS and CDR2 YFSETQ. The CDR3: CASSPRLAGVRTDTQYF. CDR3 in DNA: TGCGCCAGCAGCCCTAGACTAGCGGGGGTGAGGACAGATACGCAGTATTTT.